The text below deals with one TCR beta chain. Its antigen is not identified. Using immunoSEQ multiplex PCR, the repertoire was profiled, and TCRdb retains in-frame clones only, with some absent. The table lists 110,000 to 150,000 clones, 85% to 95% of them singletons. Trimming took 5 bases from V and 3 from J; bases not matched to a gene: 4. CDR3 length: 15 amino acids. Germline CDR1 reads MNHEY; CDR2 reads SMNVEV (reference sequence). This sample is drawn from a study of T cell responses to AZD1222 COVID-19 vaccine. Findings and caveats of the study: Two AZD1222 doses significantly raised spike-specific TCR breadth and depth over controls. Researchers took repertoire samples only after the peak T cell response had come.

Sequences were derived from peripheral blood, sampled after recovery from COVID-19. The V gene is TRBV27, the J gene TRBJ2-2; 9 positions match TRBD1. The sequence derives from an adult who had recovered from COVID-19. The CDR3 nucleotides are TGTGCCAGCAGTCCCCGGGACAGGGACACCGGGGAGCTGTTTTTT. This codes for CASSPRDRDTGELFF.